This T cell receptor (beta chain) was observed in a study of cytotoxic CD8 clonotypes in ibrutinib-treated CLL (dated by TCRdb to the early 2020s). About the study as a whole: In this cohort, around 15 patients were treatment-naive and ten to eleven were relapsed/refractory, while about 18 had unmutated IGHV. Responses were partial in 24 patients and complete in 2; after median roughly 69 months follow-up, around 15 stayed in remission and about twelve progressed. Response samples were obtained after a median of around 11 months of treatment, with a range of roughly 6 to 40 months. An average of around 250,000 productive templates and 94,082 productive rearrangements was obtained per sample. Of the approximately 94 people in the trial, around 26 had longitudinal samples available. Cryopreserved peripheral blood mononuclear cells were obtained before treatment, at response, and at either sustained remission or disease progression. Every remission and progressive disease sample was obtained while ibrutinib was still being received by the patients. Results and caveats for the whole study, not just this receptor: Public clonotypes were found to be uncommon and were observed to contract or remain stable during treatment; the increase in clonality was shown to reflect expansion of private clonotypes at ibrutinib response. Baseline clonality was found to be higher than that of age-matched healthy donors and was strongly correlated with circulating CD8+ T-cell counts. Lymph node repertoires were not examined, and the timing of sampling was not matched between patients in sustained remission and those whose disease progressed. Clonality increased at ibrutinib response, stayed stable in sustained remission, and fell back toward baseline at progression.

CDR1 and CDR2 are read off the germline V gene as SGHNT and YENEEA. The CDR3 holds 12 amino acids from the cysteine to the phenylalanine. The only DNA kept is the CDR3, 36 bases in frame from the first base. V and J lose 4 bases and 8 bases, and a span of 10 bases separates them. The sample's time point, from its label and the paper: progressive disease on ibrutinib. Roughly 1.8 micrograms of genomic DNA were extracted from cryopreserved PBMCs for TCR beta library preparation. Longitudinal blood samples from CLL patients receiving ibrutinib monotherapy were subjected to high-throughput TCR beta sequencing. The patients took part in an open-label, single-center phase 2 trial of ibrutinib monotherapy. Remarks on this clone: Its antigen is unknown. No qualities accompany the bases; no much larger clone lies one base away.

The goal of deep resolution MiSeq sequencing was a depth between 1 in 1 million and 1 in 200,000 T cells, and coverage averaged 10x per clonotype. TCR beta libraries were generated with the immunoSEQ hsTCRB Kit. Processing in the source paper ran as follows. The data were analyzed with ImmunoSEQ Analyzer and ImmunoSEQ Data Assistant, and V, D and J gene assignments followed IMGT definitions. Clonality, with values ranging from 0 to 1, was calculated as one minus the normalized Shannon entropy of productive rearrangement frequencies. Public clonotype analysis was restricted to overrepresented clonotypes comprising at least 0.05% of each patient's repertoire. Repertoires from some twelve age-matched healthy donors in immuneACCESS were used as clonality controls. TCRdb re-hosts the immuneACCESS table, in-frame sequences only. Its copies lack some clones; in the studies checked, an unresolved V gene accounts for under half of them, and the cause for the rest is not known. Clonal size and the V and J genes are those of that table, whereas D and trimming came from the DNA. Counted in this sample were approximately 280,000 clones; approximately 76% of them appeared once. The ten biggest clones cover roughly 5.7% of the sample.

The sequence joins TRBV11-3 to TRBJ2-3; a confident D gene designation cannot be given. Specimen: PBMCs, collected at disease progression, from a patient treated with ibrutinib. This clonotype originated in a human donor with chronic lymphocytic leukemia. The CDR3 protein sequence reads: CASSSSSSTQYF. The nucleotide sequence is given as TGTGCCAGCAGCTCCTCTAGTTCTACGCAGTATTTT.